This T cell receptor beta chain was captured in a study of identical twins. Trimming left V 4 bases short and J 2 bases short, with 13 bases between. The CDR3 runs to 15 residues. CDR1 and CDR2 from the germline V gene are SGHRS and YFSETQ. From the 5' RACE reads, TCRdb called clonotypes with MiXCR, one entry per CDR3 protein. The sample has about 550,000 distinct CDR3 sequences, 20% to 25% seen once. This sample also belongs to another study, concerning yellow fever vaccine responses in identical twins. This second study says: Reports say the vaccine T cell response in twins looked partly convergent and partly personalized.

This sequence originates from a woman aged 18-29 years in good health. Sequenced sample: CD4+ T cells sorted from blood. This chain links TRBV5-1 with TRBJ2-1; a possible D gene is TRBD1 (6 bases). The CDR3 DNA reads as TGCGCCAGCAGCGGCCGGGACATTGCCTACAATGAGCAGTTCTTC. The encoded protein is CASSGRDIAYNEQFF.